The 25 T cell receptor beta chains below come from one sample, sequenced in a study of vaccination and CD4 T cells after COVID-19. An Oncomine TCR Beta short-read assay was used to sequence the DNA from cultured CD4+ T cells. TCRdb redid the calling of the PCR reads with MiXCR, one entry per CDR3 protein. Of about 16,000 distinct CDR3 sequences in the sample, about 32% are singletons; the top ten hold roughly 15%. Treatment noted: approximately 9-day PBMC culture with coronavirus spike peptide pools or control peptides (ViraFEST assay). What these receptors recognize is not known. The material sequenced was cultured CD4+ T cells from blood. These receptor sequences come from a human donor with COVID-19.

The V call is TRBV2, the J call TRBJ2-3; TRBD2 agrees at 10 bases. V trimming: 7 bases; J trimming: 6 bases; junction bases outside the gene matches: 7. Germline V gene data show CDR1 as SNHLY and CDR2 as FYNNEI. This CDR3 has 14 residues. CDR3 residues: CASNERGGGDTQYF. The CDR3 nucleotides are TGTGCCAGCAATGAGCGGGGGGGTGGGGATACGCAGTATTTT.

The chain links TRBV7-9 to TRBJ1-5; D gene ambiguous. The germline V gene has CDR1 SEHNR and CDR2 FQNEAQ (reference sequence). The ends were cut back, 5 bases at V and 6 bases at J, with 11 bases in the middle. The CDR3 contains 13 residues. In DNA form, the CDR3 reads TGTGCCAGCAGCCTTATTGCGAGTCAGCCCCAGCATTTT. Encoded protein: CASSLIASQPQHF.

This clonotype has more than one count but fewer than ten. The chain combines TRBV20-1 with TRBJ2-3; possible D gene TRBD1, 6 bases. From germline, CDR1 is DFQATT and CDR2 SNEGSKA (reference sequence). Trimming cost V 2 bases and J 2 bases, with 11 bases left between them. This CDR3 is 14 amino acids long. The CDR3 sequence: CSARRTEPTDTQYF. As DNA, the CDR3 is TGCAGTGCTAGAAGGACAGAACCCACAGATACGCAGTATTTT.

CDR3 sequence: CSVELGAGELFF. The CDR3 nucleotides are TGCAGCGTTGAATTGGGGGCCGGGGAGCTGTTTTTT. The rearrangement links TRBV29-1 to TRBJ2-2; perhaps D is TRBD1 or TRBD2 (5 bases each). V shed 2 bases and J shed 6 bases, with 7 bases lying between them. Germline CDR1 and CDR2: SQVTM and ANQGSEA. This CDR3 is built from 12 residues.

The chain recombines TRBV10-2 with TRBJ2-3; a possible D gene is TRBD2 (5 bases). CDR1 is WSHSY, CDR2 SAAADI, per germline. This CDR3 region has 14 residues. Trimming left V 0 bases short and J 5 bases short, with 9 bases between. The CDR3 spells CASSESVGIDTQYF. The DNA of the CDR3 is TGCGCCAGCAGTGAGTCAGTCGGGATAGATACGCAGTATTTT.

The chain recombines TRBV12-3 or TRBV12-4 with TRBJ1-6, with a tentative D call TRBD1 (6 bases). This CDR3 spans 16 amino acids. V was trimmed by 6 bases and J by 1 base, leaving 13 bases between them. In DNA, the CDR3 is TGTGCCAGCAGGAGAACAGGGACGTCCTATAATTCACCCCTCCACTTT. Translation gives CASRRTGTSYNSPLHF.

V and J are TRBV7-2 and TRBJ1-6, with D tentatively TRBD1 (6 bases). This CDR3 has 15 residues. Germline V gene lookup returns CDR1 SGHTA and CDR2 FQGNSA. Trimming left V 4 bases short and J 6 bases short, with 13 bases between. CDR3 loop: CASSSLGGGNSPLHF. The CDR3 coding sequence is TGTGCCAGCAGCTCCTTAGGGGGTGGTAATTCACCCCTCCACTTT.

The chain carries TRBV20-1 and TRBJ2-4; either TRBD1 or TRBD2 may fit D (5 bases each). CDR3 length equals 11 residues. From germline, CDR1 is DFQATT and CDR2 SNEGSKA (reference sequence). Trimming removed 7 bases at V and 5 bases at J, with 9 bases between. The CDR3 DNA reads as TGCAGTGGCCAGGGAGAAAACATTCAGTACTTC. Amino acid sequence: CSGQGENIQYF.

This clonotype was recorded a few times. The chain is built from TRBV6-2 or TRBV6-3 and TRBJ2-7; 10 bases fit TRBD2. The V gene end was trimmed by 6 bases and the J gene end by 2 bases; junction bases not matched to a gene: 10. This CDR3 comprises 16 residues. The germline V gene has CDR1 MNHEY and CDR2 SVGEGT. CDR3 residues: CASSLRLAGAPYEQYF. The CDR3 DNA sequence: TGTGCCAGCAGCCTCCGGCTAGCGGGGGCCCCCTACGAGCAGTACTTC.

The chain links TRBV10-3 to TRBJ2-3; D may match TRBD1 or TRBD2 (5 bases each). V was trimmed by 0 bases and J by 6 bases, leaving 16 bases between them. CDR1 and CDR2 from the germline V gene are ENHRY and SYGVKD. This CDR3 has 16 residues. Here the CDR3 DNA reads TGTGCCATCAGTGAGTCGGGGTTCCGGGGCCGGGATACGCAGTATTTT. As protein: CAISESGFRGRDTQYF.

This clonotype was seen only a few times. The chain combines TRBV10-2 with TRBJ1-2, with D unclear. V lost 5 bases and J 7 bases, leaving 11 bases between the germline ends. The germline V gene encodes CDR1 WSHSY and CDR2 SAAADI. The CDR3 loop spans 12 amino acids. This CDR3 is CASSPRDLGYTF. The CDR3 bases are TGCGCCAGCAGTCCTCGAGATCTTGGCTACACCTTC.

CDR3 nucleotide sequence: TGTGCCAGCAGTTACCAAGACAGGGGCACTGAAGCTTTCTTT. It encodes CASSYQDRGTEAFF. V gene TRBV6-5 combines with J gene TRBJ1-1; TRBD1 matches 8 bases. Germline assignment: CDR1 MNHEY and CDR2 SVGAGI. Germline trimming cut 2 bases from V and 4 bases from J; bases unmatched to any gene: 3. This CDR3 spans 14 amino acids.

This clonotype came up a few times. The CDR3 DNA reads as TGTGCCAGCAGCTTCCTAGCGGGGGTTGGGGAGCTGTTTTTT. It specifies CASSFLAGVGELFF. The chain links TRBV11-3 to TRBJ2-2; 10 nucleotides line up with TRBD2. Losses at the gene ends were 3 bases for V and 8 bases for J; bases not matched to a gene: 3. Germline V gives CDR1 SGHNT, CDR2 YENEEA. This CDR3 has 14 amino acids.

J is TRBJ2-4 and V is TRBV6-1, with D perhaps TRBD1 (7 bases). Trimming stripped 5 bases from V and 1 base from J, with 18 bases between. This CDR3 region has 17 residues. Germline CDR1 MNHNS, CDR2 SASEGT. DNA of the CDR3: TGTGCCAGCAGTCCAAGGGGGGACAGTCGGGCCAAAAACATTCAGTACTTC. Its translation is CASSPRGDSRAKNIQYF.

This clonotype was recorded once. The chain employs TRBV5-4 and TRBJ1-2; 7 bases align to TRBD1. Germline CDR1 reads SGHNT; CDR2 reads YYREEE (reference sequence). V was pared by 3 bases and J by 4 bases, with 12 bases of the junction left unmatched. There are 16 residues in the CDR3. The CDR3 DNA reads TGTGCCAGCAGCTCCCCCTCGACAGGGTTTGGCTATGGCTACACCTTC. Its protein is CASSSPSTGFGYGYTF.

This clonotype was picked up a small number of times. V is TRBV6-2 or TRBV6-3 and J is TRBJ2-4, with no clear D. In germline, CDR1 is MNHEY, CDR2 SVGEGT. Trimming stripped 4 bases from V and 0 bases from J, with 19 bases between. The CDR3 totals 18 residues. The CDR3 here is CASSSQETYLVAKNIQYF. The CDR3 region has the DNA TGTGCCAGCAGTTCCCAGGAGACCTATTTGGTAGCCAAAAACATTCAGTACTTC.

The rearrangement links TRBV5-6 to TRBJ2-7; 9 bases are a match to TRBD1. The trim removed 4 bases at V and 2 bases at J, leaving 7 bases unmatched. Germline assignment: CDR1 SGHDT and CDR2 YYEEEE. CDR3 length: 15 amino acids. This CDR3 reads CASSPMGTGTYEQYF. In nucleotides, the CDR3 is TGTGCCAGCAGCCCGATGGGGACAGGGACCTACGAGCAGTACTTC.

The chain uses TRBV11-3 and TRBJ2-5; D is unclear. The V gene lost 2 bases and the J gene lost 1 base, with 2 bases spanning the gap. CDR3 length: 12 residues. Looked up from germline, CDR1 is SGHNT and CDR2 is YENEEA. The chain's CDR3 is CASSLTQETQYF. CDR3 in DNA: TGTGCCAGCAGCTTAACCCAAGAGACCCAGTACTTC.

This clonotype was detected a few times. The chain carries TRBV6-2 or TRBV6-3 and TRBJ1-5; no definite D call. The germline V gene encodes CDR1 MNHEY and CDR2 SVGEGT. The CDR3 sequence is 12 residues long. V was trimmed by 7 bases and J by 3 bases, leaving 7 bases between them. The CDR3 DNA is TGTGCCAGCAAGGCGCCCAATCAGCCCCAGCATTTT. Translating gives CASKAPNQPQHF.

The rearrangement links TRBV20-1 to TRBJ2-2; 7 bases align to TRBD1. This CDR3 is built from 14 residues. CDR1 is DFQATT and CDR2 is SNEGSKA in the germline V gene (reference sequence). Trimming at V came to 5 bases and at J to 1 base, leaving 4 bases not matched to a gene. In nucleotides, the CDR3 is TGCAGTGCTCCTAGACAGGGGAACACCGGGGAGCTGTTTTTT. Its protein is CSAPRQGNTGELFF.

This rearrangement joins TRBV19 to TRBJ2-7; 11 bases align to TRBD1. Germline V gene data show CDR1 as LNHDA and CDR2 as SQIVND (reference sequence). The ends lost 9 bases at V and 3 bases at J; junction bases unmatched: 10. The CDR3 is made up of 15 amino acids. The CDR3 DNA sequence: TGTGCCAGCCGCAAAACGGGACAGGGGGTCTACGAGCAGTACTTC. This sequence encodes CASRKTGQGVYEQYF.

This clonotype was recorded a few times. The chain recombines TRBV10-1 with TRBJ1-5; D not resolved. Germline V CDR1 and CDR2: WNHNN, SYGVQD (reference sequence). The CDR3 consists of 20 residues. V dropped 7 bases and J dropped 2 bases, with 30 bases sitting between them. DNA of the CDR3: TGCGCCAGCACCGAAGGCTTTCGTCCCCCCATTGGCGGTGGCAATCAGCCCCAGCATTTT. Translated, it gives CASTEGFRPPIGGGNQPQHF.

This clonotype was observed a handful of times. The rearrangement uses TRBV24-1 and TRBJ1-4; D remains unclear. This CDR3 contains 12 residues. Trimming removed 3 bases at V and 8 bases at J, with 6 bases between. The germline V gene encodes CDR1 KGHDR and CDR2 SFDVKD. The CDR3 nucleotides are TGTGCCACCAGTGATCCGGGGGAAAAACTGTTTTTT. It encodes CATSDPGEKLFF.

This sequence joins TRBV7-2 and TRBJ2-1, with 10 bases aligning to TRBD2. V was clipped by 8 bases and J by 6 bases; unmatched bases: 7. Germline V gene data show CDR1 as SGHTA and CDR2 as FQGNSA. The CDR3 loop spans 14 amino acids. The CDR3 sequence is CASRLSGGANEQFF. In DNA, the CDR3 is TGTGCCAGCCGATTGAGCGGGGGGGCCAATGAGCAGTTCTTC.

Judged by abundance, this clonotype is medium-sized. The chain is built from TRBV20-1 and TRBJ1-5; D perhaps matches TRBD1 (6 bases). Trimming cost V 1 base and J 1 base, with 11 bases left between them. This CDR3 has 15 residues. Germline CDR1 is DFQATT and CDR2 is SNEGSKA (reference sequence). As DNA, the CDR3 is TGCAGTGCTAGAGCCCCTGACAGGAGCAATCAGCCCCAGCATTTT. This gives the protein CSARAPDRSNQPQHF.